A selection of T cell receptor beta chains follows, all from one sample in a study of blood T cell repertoires in COVID-19. Some clones are missing from TCRdb's copy, which holds only in-frame ones; the method was immunoSEQ multiplex PCR. This sample has about 92,000 clones, with about 85% found just once. The specimen was peripheral blood. These TCRs come from a man of 80 years or more with acute or convalescent COVID-19. The CDR3 runs from the conserved cysteine through the conserved F or W. The order of the fields is CDR3 protein, CDR3 DNA, V gene, J gene, D gene, clone size. The D gene is left open where the match is weak. Clone size is given for some rows only: seen once, a few or many times, or a class if the clone is expanded.

CDR3 protein: CASSQLGGESTDTQYF
CDR3 DNA: TGTGCCAGCAGCCAACTAGGGGGGGAGAGCACAGATACGCAGTATTTT
V gene: TRBV4-2
J gene: TRBJ2-3
D gene: .
clone size: .

CDR3 protein: CASSLADSSGNTIYF
CDR3 DNA: TGTGCCAGCAGCTTGGCGGACAGCTCTGGAAACACCATATATTTT
V gene: TRBV5-8
J gene: TRBJ1-3
D gene: .
clone size: few

CDR3 protein: CASSTGVRTEAFF
CDR3 DNA: TGTGCCAGCTCGACCGGGGTTAGGACTGAAGCTTTCTTT
V gene: TRBV13
J gene: TRBJ1-1
D gene: .
clone size: .

CDR3 protein: CASSLRSNLAEQYF
CDR3 DNA: TGTGCCAGCAGTTTACGCAGTAATCTGGCAGAGCAGTACTTC
V gene: TRBV28
J gene: TRBJ2-7
D gene: .
clone size: .

CDR3 protein: CASSQAQQGGGYGYTF
CDR3 DNA: TGCGCCAGCAGCCAAGCCCAACAGGGGGGAGGCTATGGCTACACCTTC
V gene: TRBV4-1
J gene: TRBJ1-2
D gene: TRBD1
clone size: .

CDR3 protein: CASSLAGGWSNEQYF
CDR3 DNA: TGCGCCAGCAGCTTGGCTGGGGGCTGGTCGAACGAGCAGTACTTC
V gene: TRBV5-1
J gene: TRBJ2-7
D gene: .
clone size: .

CDR3 protein: CATSGTGFNEQFF
CDR3 DNA: TGTGCCACCTCCGGGACAGGGTTCAATGAGCAGTTCTTC
V gene: TRBV27
J gene: TRBJ2-1
D gene: TRBD1
clone size: .

CDR3 protein: CASSVGLAVQETQYF
CDR3 DNA: TGTGCCAGCAGCGTCGGACTAGCGGTTCAAGAGACCCAGTACTTC
V gene: TRBV9
J gene: TRBJ2-5
D gene: TRBD2
clone size: .

CDR3 protein: CASSQDSGRTEAFF
CDR3 DNA: TGCGCCAGCAGCCAAGATTCAGGGCGCACTGAAGCTTTCTTT
V gene: TRBV4-3
J gene: TRBJ1-1
D gene: .
clone size: .

CDR3 protein: CAGGSPCDEQYF
CDR3 DNA: TGCGCCGGTGGTTCCCCCTGCGACGAGCAGTACTTC
V gene: TRBV10-1
J gene: TRBJ2-7
D gene: .
clone size: .

CDR3 protein: CASSLVGRGLYEQYF
CDR3 DNA: TGTGCCAGCAGCTTAGTTGGCAGGGGGCTGTACGAGCAGTACTTC
V gene: TRBV7-2
J gene: TRBJ2-7
D gene: TRBD1
clone size: .

CDR3 protein: CASSSQGLLTGELFF
CDR3 DNA: TGTGCCAGCAGCTCCCAGGGACTACTAACCGGGGAGCTGTTTTTT
V gene: TRBV7-9
J gene: TRBJ2-2
D gene: TRBD2
clone size: few

CDR3 protein: CASSLTGTSGTDTQYF
CDR3 DNA: TGTGCCAGCAGCTTGACCGGGACTAGCGGCACAGATACGCAGTATTTT
V gene: TRBV7-2
J gene: TRBJ2-3
D gene: TRBD2
clone size: .

CDR3 protein: CASSKTDRTDTQYF
CDR3 DNA: TGTGCCAGTAGTAAGACGGACAGGACAGATACGCAGTATTTT
V gene: TRBV19
J gene: TRBJ2-3
D gene: TRBD1
clone size: .

CDR3 protein: CASSSLGETQYF
CDR3 DNA: TGTGCCAGCAGTTCCCTCGGAGAGACCCAGTACTTC
V gene: TRBV6-5
J gene: TRBJ2-5
D gene: .
clone size: .

CDR3 protein: CASTRAETQYF
CDR3 DNA: TGTGCCAGCACCAGGGCAGAGACCCAGTACTTC
V gene: TRBV2
J gene: TRBJ2-5
D gene: .
clone size: .

CDR3 protein: CASSQDQRQQETQYF
CDR3 DNA: TGCGCCAGCAGCCAAGATCAACGACAGCAAGAGACCCAGTACTTC
V gene: TRBV4-1
J gene: TRBJ2-5
D gene: .
clone size: .

CDR3 protein: CASRRLAGGPKNIQYF
CDR3 DNA: TGTGCCAGCAGGCGACTAGCGGGAGGGCCCAAAAACATTCAGTACTTC
V gene: TRBV28
J gene: TRBJ2-4
D gene: TRBD2
clone size: .

CDR3 protein: CASSHSDRAKAFF
CDR3 DNA: TGTGCCAGCAGCCATTCTGACAGGGCTAAGGCTTTCTTT
V gene: TRBV3-1/TRBV3-2
J gene: TRBJ1-1
D gene: TRBD1
clone size: .

CDR3 protein: CASSLTADQPQHF
CDR3 DNA: TGTGCCAGCAGTTTGACAGCCGATCAGCCCCAGCATTTT
V gene: TRBV12-3/TRBV12-4
J gene: TRBJ1-5
D gene: .
clone size: .

CDR3 protein: CSVGQDYHEQFF
CDR3 DNA: TGCAGCGTTGGACAGGATTATCATGAGCAGTTCTTC
V gene: TRBV29-1
J gene: TRBJ2-1
D gene: .
clone size: .

CDR3 protein: CASSLKGPSNQPQHF
CDR3 DNA: TGTGCCAGCAGCTTGAAGGGGCCCAGCAATCAGCCCCAGCATTTT
V gene: TRBV7-3
J gene: TRBJ1-5
D gene: .
clone size: .

CDR3 protein: CASRGTGGEFYGYTF
CDR3 DNA: TGTGCCAGCAGGGGGACAGGGGGGGAATTCTATGGCTACACCTTC
V gene: TRBV6-5
J gene: TRBJ1-2
D gene: TRBD1
clone size: .

CDR3 protein: CASREMGSGNQPQHF
CDR3 DNA: TGTGCCAGCAGAGAGATGGGGAGCGGCAATCAGCCCCAGCATTTT
V gene: TRBV27
J gene: TRBJ1-5
D gene: .
clone size: .

CDR3 protein: CASSDQGALNGEAFF
CDR3 DNA: TGTGCCAGCAGTGATCAGGGGGCGCTTAATGGTGAAGCTTTCTTT
V gene: TRBV6-1
J gene: TRBJ1-1
D gene: TRBD1
clone size: .

CDR3 protein: CASSLTGQGKIEAFF
CDR3 DNA: TGTGCCAGCAGCCTCACGGGACAGGGTAAAATTGAAGCTTTCTTT
V gene: TRBV7-3
J gene: TRBJ1-1
D gene: TRBD1
clone size: .

CDR3 protein: CASSPARDNQPQHF
CDR3 DNA: TGTGCCAGCTCACCTGCCAGGGACAATCAGCCCCAGCATTTT
V gene: TRBV18
J gene: TRBJ1-5
D gene: .
clone size: .

CDR3 protein: CAWFRRRNTEAFF
CDR3 DNA: TGTGCCTGGTTTAGACGGAGGAACACTGAAGCTTTCTTT
V gene: TRBV30
J gene: TRBJ1-1
D gene: .
clone size: once

CDR3 protein: CASSYGFRDYNSPLHF
CDR3 DNA: TGTGCCAGCAGTTACGGTTTCAGGGACTATAATTCACCCCTCCACTTT
V gene: TRBV6-2/TRBV6-3
J gene: TRBJ1-6
D gene: .
clone size: once

CDR3 protein: CASSLGDYFVGEQYF
CDR3 DNA: TGTGCCAGCAGCTTGGGGGACTACTTCGTCGGCGAGCAGTACTTC
V gene: TRBV7-3
J gene: TRBJ2-7
D gene: TRBD2
clone size: .

CDR3 protein: CASSPGLGTGGGYEQYF
CDR3 DNA: TGTGCCAGTAGCCCCGGCCTGGGGACAGGGGGGGGCTACGAGCAGTACTTC
V gene: TRBV19
J gene: TRBJ2-7
D gene: TRBD1
clone size: .

CDR3 protein: CASSVTGTLSSYNSPLHF
CDR3 DNA: TGTGCCAGCAGCGTAACCGGGACACTAAGCTCCTATAATTCACCCCTCCACTTT
V gene: TRBV7-2
J gene: TRBJ1-6
D gene: .
clone size: .

CDR3 protein: CASSLTGGLAGEQFF
CDR3 DNA: TGCGCCAGCAGCTTAACCGGGGGACTAGCTGGTGAGCAGTTCTTC
V gene: TRBV5-1
J gene: TRBJ2-1
D gene: TRBD2
clone size: .

CDR3 protein: CSVGDGSYEQYF
CDR3 DNA: TGCAGCGTTGGTGACGGGAGCTACGAGCAGTACTTC
V gene: TRBV29-1
J gene: TRBJ2-7
D gene: .
clone size: .

CDR3 protein: CAWSVTVHNEKLFF
CDR3 DNA: TGTGCCTGGAGCGTGACAGTCCATAATGAAAAACTGTTTTTT
V gene: TRBV30
J gene: TRBJ1-4
D gene: .
clone size: .

CDR3 protein: CASSVDPPSGVYNEQFF
CDR3 DNA: TGTGCCAGCAGCGTAGATCCCCCTAGCGGGGTCTACAATGAGCAGTTCTTC
V gene: TRBV9
J gene: TRBJ2-1
D gene: TRBD2
clone size: .

CDR3 protein: CASRSGFADTQYF
CDR3 DNA: TGTGCCAGTAGGAGTGGTTTCGCAGATACGCAGTATTTT
V gene: TRBV19
J gene: TRBJ2-3
D gene: .
clone size: .

CDR3 protein: CASSQEGAGAGQFF
CDR3 DNA: TGTGCCAGCAGCCAAGAAGGGGCGGGAGCGGGGCAGTTCTTC
V gene: TRBV3-1/TRBV3-2
J gene: TRBJ2-1
D gene: TRBD2
clone size: .

CDR3 protein: CASSQMAGVSEKLFF
CDR3 DNA: TGCGCCAGCAGTCAAATGGCAGGGGTGAGTGAAAAACTGTTTTTT
V gene: TRBV23-1
J gene: TRBJ1-4
D gene: .
clone size: .

CDR3 protein: CASSHFYSGRDSEQYF
CDR3 DNA: TGTGCCAGCAGCCACTTTTATAGCGGGAGAGATAGCGAGCAGTACTTC
V gene: TRBV14
J gene: TRBJ2-7
D gene: TRBD2
clone size: .

CDR3 protein: CASSTPGLARDEQFF
CDR3 DNA: TGTGCCAGCAGTACCCCGGGACTAGCGCGAGATGAGCAGTTCTTC
V gene: TRBV27
J gene: TRBJ2-1
D gene: TRBD2
clone size: .